Detailed here is one T cell receptor (beta chain). The antigen it binds to is not known. Per-base qualities were not stored, and no clone one base away is much larger. The data are from a study of blood T cell repertoires in COVID-19 (dated by TCRdb to 2020 to 2022). About the full investigation: Samples from collaborators originated in the United States, Italy and Spain and spanned both the acute and convalescent phases of COVID-19. The prospective study material was composed of cDNA or gDNA derived from T cells, B-cell-depleted T cells, or PBMCs. Deeply sampled blood TCRbeta repertoires from subjects exposed to, actively infected with, or recovered from COVID-19 were included in the dataset. The repertoires were released in a freely available public database meant as a resource for research on the immune response to SARS-CoV-2. The samples were drawn from the first 160 participants of the ongoing ImmuneRACE study and from 950 to 1,500 subjects provided by 6 global collaborators. The sample metadata nearly always contained a de-identified subject ID, COVID-19 status, age in years and sex. Where available, HLA class I and class II types were taken from metadata supplied by the sample provider and were not determined by assay-based typing. What the study reported, not specific to this receptor: The quantity of clinical and demographic metadata differed by source and by participant and was supplied without curation.

From the cysteine through the phenylalanine, the CDR3 covers 13 amino acids. Of the read, only the CDR3 DNA is kept; its 39 bases are in frame from base 1. The trim is 4 bases for V and 3 bases for J, with a gap of 8 bases between the germline ends. CDR1 and CDR2 are read off the germline V gene (reference sequence) as SGHKS and YYEKEE. In the prospective study, participants were 18 to 89 years old, resided in about two dozen geographic areas of the United States, and were enrolled through a virtual design. In the prospective study, participants were assigned to cohorts based on the clinical history participants reported in a screening survey and a study questionnaire. Exposed participants had been in contact with someone with a PCR-confirmed or clinician-diagnosed COVID-19 case within 2 weeks of study entry. In the prospective study, whole blood, serum and a nasopharyngeal or oropharyngeal swab were collected from each participant by mobile phlebotomists. Participants in the prospective study had the option to provide additional blood draws and questionnaires over an approximately 2-month period. Before DNA extraction, prospective study blood samples were shipped either frozen or at room temperature.

The immunoSEQ Assay, a bias-controlled multiplex PCR, was used to amplify TCRbeta CDR3 regions from genomic DNA. Concerning the study's data processing: The number of nucleated cells in each sample was estimated from the amplification of reference gene primers within the assay. To quantify the absolute abundance of each unique TCRbeta CDR3 rearrangement, sequence reads were collapsed and filtered. For each sample, productive Simpson clonality was calculated as the square root of Simpson's diversity index over productive rearrangements. TCRdb limited this immuneACCESS table to in-frame rearrangements with V and J called. A share of clones is missing; checked studies link under half to unresolved V genes, and the rest is unexplained. Clone size and V and J calls were adopted from that table, with D and trimming inferred from the DNA. This sample is represented by 250,000 to 300,000 clones; approximately 78% of them were singletons. About 5% of the sample is held by the ten biggest clonotypes.

Sequencing input: PBMCs or T cells enriched from blood (not recorded which). The chain is made from TRBV5-5 and TRBJ1-3; the D segment could be TRBD1, given 5 matching bases. The source is a man aged 35 to 55 who had been exposed to COVID-19. The CDR3 has the sequence CASSRTNGNTIYF. The DNA reads TGTGCCAGCAGCCGGACAAATGGAAACACCATATATTTT.